A single sample is the source of the 26 T cell receptor beta chains below, sequenced in a study of blood T cell repertoires in COVID-19. Only in-frame clones appear in the TCRdb table, and some are missing; sequencing was by immunoSEQ multiplex PCR. The sample has 190,000 or so clones; about 90% are singletons. Material for sequencing was PBMCs or T cells enriched from blood (not recorded which). These receptors all come from a woman aged 18-29 years who had recovered from COVID-19.

The chain joins TRBV7-2 to TRBJ2-3, with D perhaps TRBD1 (5 bases). Trimming took off 2 bases at V and 4 bases at J, with 10 bases between the two ends. The CDR3 runs 14 residues. Germline V gene sequence: CDR1 SGHTA, CDR2 FQGNSA. The CDR3 DNA sequence: TGTGCCAGCAGCTTAATGGGGCAGGCAGATACGCAGTATTTT. It encodes CASSLMGQADTQYF.

Note on this clone: Germline and junction disagree at one end, which may indicate a read error. The gene calls are TRBV6-5 and TRBJ2-7; D may be TRBD2 (6 bases). Germline V gene sequence: CDR1 MNHEY, CDR2 SVGAGI. CDR3 length: 12 amino acids. CDR3 DNA sequence: TGTGCCAGCGGCGGGTCAGGGAAGGGACTTTCCTTC. This codes for CASGGSGKGLSF.

This chain links TRBV7-3 with TRBJ1-1; 9 positions match TRBD1. The junction had 13 bases not matched to a gene; V was cut back by 6 bases and J by 8 bases. In germline, CDR1 is SGHTA, CDR2 FQGTGA. This CDR3 is built from 15 residues. The CDR3 loop is CASSYLGQGSEEAFF. As DNA, the CDR3 is TGTGCCAGCAGTTATCTTGGACAGGGGAGTGAGGAAGCTTTCTTT.

This rearrangement joins TRBV6-6 to TRBJ2-7; 9 nucleotides align to TRBD1. J lost 0 bases, V lost 6 bases, and 6 bases had no gene match. The CDR3 runs 15 residues. Germline CDR1 MNHNY, CDR2 SVGAGI (reference sequence). This CDR3 reads CASRSRDRDSYEQYF. The CDR3 DNA is TGTGCCAGCAGGTCCCGGGACAGGGACTCCTACGAGCAGTACTTC.

The gene calls are TRBV29-1 and TRBJ1-4, with 8 bases identical to TRBD1. CDR3 length: 13 amino acids. V lost 6 bases, J lost 8 bases, and 8 bases stayed unmatched. Per germline, CDR1 SQVTM and CDR2 ANQGSEA. The CDR3, as DNA: TGCAGCGTCAAGGGACAGGCGTCCGAAAAACTGTTTTTT. Translation gives CSVKGQASEKLFF.

This clone showed up just a few times. This rearrangement joins TRBV30 to TRBJ2-7; 10 bases match TRBD1. This CDR3 is built from 13 residues. The V gene end was trimmed by 5 bases and the J gene end by 6 bases; junction bases not matched to a gene: 7. The germline V gene has CDR1 GTSNPN and CDR2 SVGIG (reference sequence). In DNA, the CDR3 is TGTGCCTGGCGTGGGACAGGGGTCACCGAGCAGTACTTC. Its protein is CAWRGTGVTEQYF.

This chain uses TRBV19 with TRBJ2-1; 8 bases are shared with TRBD1. CDR3 size: 15 residues. After removal of 6 bases from V and 9 bases from J, the junction contained 13 bases not matched to a gene. From germline, CDR1 is LNHDA and CDR2 SQIVND (reference sequence). DNA for the CDR3: TGTGCCAGTAGACCCGGGACAGGCTACCGCGTTGAGCAGTTCTTC. This codes for CASRPGTGYRVEQFF.

The chain carries TRBV5-1 and TRBJ2-1; 12 bases match TRBD2. The germline V gene has CDR1 SGHRS and CDR2 YFSETQ. V dropped 4 bases and J dropped 7; count of bases not matched to a gene: 6. There are 15 residues in the CDR3. The CDR3 is CASSDLAGGTNEQFF. The CDR3 DNA reads TGCGCCAGCAGCGACCTAGCGGGGGGGACAAATGAGCAGTTCTTC.

V and J are TRBV15 and TRBJ1-5; TRBD1 agrees at 12 bases. Germline V gives CDR1 LNHNV, CDR2 YYDKDF (reference sequence). CDR3 length: 14 residues. V dropped 8 bases and J dropped 2; count of bases not matched to a gene: 1. The CDR3 is CATGTGGGNQPQHF. Here the CDR3 DNA reads TGTGCCACCGGGACAGGGGGCGGCAATCAGCCCCAGCATTTT.

V gene TRBV6-2 or TRBV6-3 combines with J gene TRBJ1-1; 8 bases match TRBD1. The CDR3 runs 13 residues. Unmatched junction bases numbered 7, after V lost 5 bases and J lost 8 bases. Germline V CDR1 and CDR2: MNHEY, SVGEGT. DNA for the CDR3: TGTGCCAGCAGTCCGCCCCAGGGGGCCGAAGCTTTCTTT. Its protein product is CASSPPQGAEAFF.

V and J are TRBV28 and TRBJ1-2; the match to TRBD1 covers 12 bases. The CDR3 covers 16 residues. With 2 bases clipped from V and 5 bases from J, the junction kept 6 bases outside the gene matches. Per the germline V gene, CDR1 is MDHEN and CDR2 is SYDVKM. Here the CDR3 reads CASSLGGGQGAYGYTF. For the CDR3, the DNA is TGTGCCAGCAGTTTAGGTGGGGGACAGGGGGCGTATGGCTACACCTTC.

The chain links TRBV21-1 to TRBJ2-5; the tabulated D call, TRBD2, remains unverified against the DNA. TRBV21-1 is a recognized pseudogene. The CDR3 loop spans 13 amino acids. The CDR3 nucleotides read TGTGCCAGCAGCTCACGGGATTCAGAGACCCAGTACTTC. Translation: CASSSRDSETQYF.

V gene TRBV5-1 combines with J gene TRBJ1-2; D is unresolved. The CDR3 contains 14 residues. Trimming shortened V by 3 bases and J by 5 bases, and 14 bases separated the two germline ends. Per the germline V gene, CDR1 is SGHRS and CDR2 is YFSETQ. CDR3 protein: CASSSEGGRYGYTF. The CDR3, as DNA: TGCGCCAGCAGCTCCGAGGGCGGTCGGTATGGCTACACCTTC.

This chain uses TRBV4-1 with TRBJ1-4; perhaps TRBD1 as D (5 bases). Germline V gene sequence: CDR1 MGHRA, CDR2 YSYEKL. V was pared by 4 bases and J by 3 bases, with 18 bases between. This CDR3 is 17 amino acids long. CDR3 sequence: CASSPRAGDGANEKLFF. The CDR3 DNA follows: TGCGCCAGCAGCCCCAGGGCGGGGGACGGAGCTAATGAAAAACTGTTTTTT.

The chain couples TRBV30 to TRBJ1-6, with TRBD1 matching 9 bases. This CDR3 has 12 residues. Germline V gene data show CDR1 as GTSNPN and CDR2 as SVGIG (reference sequence). CDR3 in DNA: TGTGCGTTAGGGACAGGGAATTCACCCCTCCACTTT. Protein: CALGTGNSPLHF.

This chain joins TRBV27 and TRBJ2-3, with 10 bases aligning to TRBD2. Trimming cost V 1 base and J 2 bases; bases outside gene matches: 6. The germline gives CDR1 MNHEY, CDR2 SMNVEV (reference sequence). This CDR3 spans 17 amino acids. The CDR3 region has the DNA TGTGCCAGCAGTTTATACAGCGGGGGGGTTGACACAGATACGCAGTATTTT. Its translation is CASSLYSGGVDTDTQYF.

The chain combines TRBV2 with TRBJ2-1; 9 bases map to TRBD2. With V trimmed by 8 bases and J by 4 bases, 9 bases remained unmatched. CDR1 is SNHLY and CDR2 is FYNNEI in the germline V gene. The CDR3 contains 15 residues. This CDR3 reads CASQLGLAQYNEQFF. CDR3 nucleotide sequence: TGTGCCAGCCAACTCGGACTAGCGCAGTACAATGAGCAGTTCTTC.

The chain uses TRBV30 and TRBJ2-1; 8 bases are shared with TRBD2. This CDR3 comprises 12 residues. Germline trimming cut 3 bases from V and 13 bases from J; bases unmatched to any gene: 8. Looked up from germline, CDR1 is GTSNPN and CDR2 is SVGIG (reference sequence). CDR3 bases: TGTGCCTGGAGCACCCAGACTAGCGAACAGTTCTTC. This gives the protein CAWSTQTSEQFF. Full variable domain (rest looked up from reference TRBV30 and TRBJ2-1): SQTIHQWPATLVQPVGSPLSLECTVEGTSNPNLYWYRQAAGRGLQLLFYSVGIGQISSEVPQNLSASRPQDRQFILSSKKLLLSDSGFYLCAWSTQTSEQFFGPGTRLTVL.

The chain is built from TRBV10-3 and TRBJ2-7; D is unresolved. The V gene's germline CDR1 is ENHRY and CDR2 SYGVKD. The CDR3 covers 13 residues. The V end was cut by 0 bases, the J end by 3 bases, with 6 bases between. CDR3 in DNA: TGTGCCATCAGTGAGTCCCAATTCTACGAGCAGTACTTC. Protein product: CAISESQFYEQYF.

CDR3 amino acids: CASSLSLAGETDTQYF. CDR3 sequence (DNA): TGTGCCAGCAGTTTATCACTAGCGGGGGAAACAGATACGCAGTATTTT. The chain uses TRBV27 and TRBJ2-3; the match to TRBD2 covers 11 bases. Trimming removed 0 bases from V and 3 bases from J; junction bases left unmatched: 2. This CDR3 is built from 16 residues. Germline-derived CDR1 and CDR2 are MNHEY and SMNVEV (reference sequence).

A single count supports this clone. The gene calls are TRBV6-2 or TRBV6-3 and TRBJ1-4; possibly TRBD1 for D (6 bases). The CDR3 sequence is 15 residues long. Germline V lookup: CDR1 MNHEY, CDR2 SVGEGT. The V end lost 7 bases, the J end lost 7 bases, and 19 bases lay between the germline ends. This chain's CDR3 is CASTPGGWGPEKLFF. The CDR3 DNA is TGTGCCAGCACCCCCGGCGGTTGGGGGCCTGAAAAACTGTTTTTT.

This chain uses TRBV2 with TRBJ1-1; D not resolved. CDR1 is SNHLY, CDR2 FYNNEI, per germline. CDR3 size: 15 residues. The germline V and J ends were trimmed by 6 bases and 6 bases, with 20 bases remaining between them. The CDR3 nucleotides read TGTGCCAGCAGCGCAGTAGAAGTAGTCGGGGCTGAAGCTTTCTTT. It codes for CASSAVEVVGAEAFF.

The gene calls are TRBV9 and TRBJ1-1; D gene unclear. The CDR3 is made up of 13 amino acids. CDR1 is SGDLS, CDR2 YYNGEE, per germline. V lost 2 bases and J 1 base, leaving 6 bases between the germline ends. CDR3 nucleotides: TGTGCCAGCAGCGTGTTATCGAACACTGAAGCTTTCTTT. Translating it yields CASSVLSNTEAFF.

The gene calls are TRBV4-2 and TRBJ1-2; D is unclear. The V end was cut by 3 bases, the J end by 8 bases, with 16 bases between. CDR3 length: 14 residues. Germline V CDR1 and CDR2: LGHNA, YNFKEQ. The CDR3 sequence: CASSQATDPLGYTF. The CDR3 DNA sequence: TGTGCCAGCAGCCAGGCTACAGATCCCTTAGGCTACACCTTC.

The V call is TRBV5-6, the J call TRBJ1-6; no clear D gene. CDR3 length: 16 residues. Germline CDR1 and CDR2: SGHDT and YYEEEE. V gave up 3 bases and J gave up 0 bases, with 10 bases separating them. The CDR3 is CASSSDPSSYNSPLHF. CDR3 DNA sequence: TGTGCCAGCAGCTCAGACCCTAGCTCCTATAATTCACCCCTCCACTTT.

The chain links TRBV5-8 to TRBJ1-2, with TRBD1 as a possible D gene (6 bases). In germline, CDR1 is SGHTS, CDR2 YDEGEE. The CDR3 length is 14 residues. The V end lost 2 bases, the J end lost 5 bases, and 13 bases lay between the germline ends. Here the CDR3 reads CASSLQQGEYGYTF. The CDR3 nucleotides read TGTGCCAGCAGCTTACAACAGGGCGAATATGGCTACACCTTC.